This T cell receptor beta chain was sequenced for a study of OX40 agonist ivuxolimab in advanced cancers. Overall study findings and caveats: Certain nonresponders likewise exhibited a low normalized T-cell clonal expansion.

Trimming cost V 2 bases and J 6 bases, with 11 bases left between them. The germline gives CDR1 SGHAT, CDR2 FQNNGV. The CDR3 is made up of 15 amino acids. Cycle 7 day 1, cycle 4 day 1, and baseline were the timepoints at which blood was sampled. This clone was seen once. Its antigen is unidentified. Measured with immunoSEQ multiplex PCR; TCRdb has only the in-frame clones, and not every one. The sample includes approximately 70,000 clones, about nine tenths of them seen just once. The V call is TRBV11-2, the J call TRBJ1-6; D ambiguous. This receptor was identified in an adult with an advanced solid tumor such as melanoma, head and neck, liver or kidney cancer. The sample in question was CD4+ or CD8+ T cells sorted from blood, obtained in a trial of the OX40 agonist ivuxolimab. The CDR3, as DNA: TGTGCCAGCAGCTTAAGCCCAGGTGCTAATTCACCCCTCCACTTT. Translation: CASSLSPGANSPLHF. Full variable domain (remainder filled in from reference TRBV11-2 and TRBJ1-6): EAGVAQSPRYKIIEKRQSVAFWCNPISGHATLYWYQQILGQGPKLLIQFQNNGVVDDSQLPKDRFSAERLKGVDSTLKIQPAKLEDSAVYLCASSLSPGANSPLHFGNGTRLTVT.